One sample yielded the 28 T cell receptor beta chains listed below, sequenced in a study of blood T cell repertoires in COVID-19. The protocol was immunoSEQ multiplex PCR, while the TCRdb copy is restricted to in-frame clones and leaves out a portion. The sample carries approximately 120,000 clones, over 70% recorded once. The sample comprised peripheral blood. The receptor set was obtained from a woman aged 45 to 65 with acute or convalescent COVID-19.

This clone was found once. The J gene is TRBJ1-2, the V gene TRBV5-4, with D perhaps matching TRBD1 (6 bases). Trimming left V 4 bases short and J 6 bases short, with 16 bases between. Germline V lookup: CDR1 SGHNT, CDR2 YYREEE (reference sequence). The CDR3 covers 14 residues. As DNA, the CDR3 is TGTGCCAGCAGCCCGCATTCCCACAGGGATGGCTACACCTTC. Protein product: CASSPHSHRDGYTF.

The V call is TRBV29-1, the J call TRBJ1-2; D is unresolved. The V and J ends lost 6 bases and 4 bases respectively, with 6 bases between them. The V gene's germline CDR1 is SQVTM and CDR2 ANQGSEA. The CDR3 is 10 amino acids. The CDR3 bases are TGCAGCGTGGGAGCCTATGGCTACACCTTC. It codes for CSVGAYGYTF.

The J gene is TRBJ2-1, the V gene TRBV11-3, with TRBD1 as a possible D gene (6 bases). The CDR3 contains 16 residues. V was pared by 0 bases and J by 9 bases, with 18 bases between. Germline CDR1 and CDR2: SGHNT and YENEEA. The CDR3 coding sequence is TGTGCCAGCAGCTTAGATGGGGGTGGGACAAACAGTGAGCAGTTCTTC. Its translation is CASSLDGGGTNSEQFF.

In DNA form, the CDR3 reads TGTGCCAGCAGTTTCCCCCGGGATAACGCTGGAAACACCATATATTTT. The encoded protein is CASSFPRDNAGNTIYF. V and J are TRBV6-6 and TRBJ1-3; no definite D call. This CDR3 is 16 amino acids long. CDR1 is MNHNY and CDR2 is SVGAGI in the germline V gene (reference sequence). Trimming pared 4 bases from V and 2 bases from J, leaving 15 bases between.

The chain employs TRBV5-1 and TRBJ1-1; possible D gene TRBD1, 6 bases. Germline CDR1 is SGHRS and CDR2 is YFSETQ. Trimming shortened V by 0 bases and J by 1 base, and 10 bases separated the two germline ends. The CDR3 is 15 residues long. The CDR3 spells CASSLGTASNTEAFF. The CDR3, as DNA: TGCGCCAGCAGCTTGGGGACAGCTTCGAACACTGAAGCTTTCTTT.

This sequence joins TRBV5-1 and TRBJ2-3; 8 positions match TRBD2. Trimming removed 2 bases from V and 4 bases from J; junction bases left unmatched: 12. Looked up from germline, CDR1 is SGHRS and CDR2 is YFSETQ. This CDR3 region has 17 residues. In nucleotides, the CDR3 is TGCGCCAGCAGCTTAGACCCAGCGGGGGCCCCACCAGATACGCAGTATTTT. Residues: CASSLDPAGAPPDTQYF.

Worth noting for this clone: This CDR3 is also generated by other DNA sequences in the sample. This chain uses TRBV6-5 with TRBJ1-2; maybe TRBD1 (5 bases). V lost 6 bases, J lost 8 bases, and 19 bases lay in between. Germline CDR1 and CDR2: MNHEY and SVGAGI. There are 14 residues in the CDR3. CDR3 region: CASSANRRGVGYTF. DNA for the CDR3: TGTGCCAGCAGCGCTAACAGGAGGGGCGTCGGCTACACCTTC.

The chain has TRBV28 and TRBJ2-3; 7 nucleotides agree with TRBD2. The CDR3 contains 12 residues. The J segment lost 10 bases and the V segment lost 4 bases, leaving 5 bases of the junction unmatched. The germline gives CDR1 MDHEN, CDR2 SYDVKM. CDR3 amino acids: CASSSQGLPQYF. The CDR3 DNA reads as TGTGCCAGCAGTTCCCAGGGACTACCGCAGTATTTT.

This chain links TRBV6-5 with TRBJ2-3, with D possibly matching TRBD2 (5 bases). Trimming removed 6 bases at V and 5 bases at J, with 12 bases between. Per germline, CDR1 MNHEY and CDR2 SVGAGI. The CDR3 covers 13 residues. The chain's CDR3 is CASRAPREDTQYF. The CDR3 DNA sequence: TGTGCCAGCAGGGCGCCCCGGGAAGATACGCAGTATTTT.

This chain links TRBV6-4 with TRBJ2-3; D not certain. V dropped 6 bases and J dropped 1 base, with 11 bases sitting between them. The germline gives CDR1 MRHNA, CDR2 SNTAGT. This CDR3 has 14 amino acids. The DNA for the CDR3 is TGTGCCAGCAGCCCCCTCAGCGGCACAGATACGCAGTATTTT. The encoded protein is CASSPLSGTDTQYF.

This clone occurred once. This chain uses TRBV5-1 with TRBJ1-6, with D perhaps matching TRBD1 (6 bases). Germline V gene sequence: CDR1 SGHRS, CDR2 YFSETQ. This CDR3 contains 15 residues. With 0 bases removed from V and 8 bases from J, the gap between germline ends came to 12 bases. The CDR3 region is CASSLVTGFDSPLHF. The CDR3 DNA is TGCGCCAGCAGCTTGGTGACAGGCTTTGATTCACCCCTCCACTTT.

The chain couples TRBV15 to TRBJ2-5; TRBD2 aligns across 16 bases. Germline CDR1 is LNHNV and CDR2 is YYDKDF (reference sequence). Trimming removed 9 bases from V and 5 bases from J; junction bases left unmatched: 9. CDR3 length: 16 residues. The chain's CDR3 is CATNQGLAGGLETQYF. For the CDR3, the DNA is TGTGCCACAAATCAGGGACTAGCGGGGGGGCTGGAGACCCAGTACTTC.

The V gene is TRBV29-1, the J gene TRBJ2-7; D unclear. This CDR3 contains 12 residues. Germline V gene data show CDR1 as SQVTM and CDR2 as ANQGSEA. Trimming cost V 1 base and J 0 bases, with 4 bases left between them. Here the CDR3 reads CSVEGSSYEQYF. The CDR3 DNA reads TGCAGCGTTGAAGGCAGCTCCTACGAGCAGTACTTC.

V usage is TRBV19 and J usage is TRBJ1-1; the match to TRBD1 covers 7 bases. V was pared by 8 bases and J by 4 bases, with 10 bases of the junction left unmatched. The CDR3 spans 14 residues. The germline V gene encodes CDR1 LNHDA and CDR2 SQIVND (reference sequence). The CDR3 DNA reads as TGTGCCAGTCTTGTTGACAGGGAAGGCACTGAAGCTTTCTTT. Its protein is CASLVDREGTEAFF.

The J gene is TRBJ1-2, the V gene TRBV3-1 (or the pseudogene TRBV3-2), with D uncertain. There are 15 residues in the CDR3. CDR1 LGHDT and CDR2 YNNKEL come from the germline V gene (reference sequence). V shed 2 bases and J shed 6 bases, with 16 bases lying between them. The CDR3 nucleotides read TGTGCCAGCAGCCAATCGGAGGTCATAGGGCATGGCTACACCTTC. Protein product: CASSQSEVIGHGYTF.

The CDR3 DNA follows: TGCGCCAGCAGCTTGGGTAGCACTGAAGCTTTCTTT. It yields the protein CASSLGSTEAFF. The chain couples TRBV5-1 to TRBJ1-1; D not certain. Trimming removed 0 bases at V and 4 bases at J, with 4 bases between. Germline-derived CDR1 and CDR2 are SGHRS and YFSETQ. CDR3 size: 12 residues.

This sequence joins TRBV12-3 or TRBV12-4 and TRBJ2-1, with 7 bases lining up with TRBD1. The CDR3 loop spans 12 amino acids. V dropped 6 bases and J dropped 14; count of bases not matched to a gene: 10. CDR3 DNA sequence: TGTGCCAGCAGCCGACAGGGTTTCGTGGAGTTCTTC. It yields the protein CASSRQGFVEFF.

This clone was seen a few times. V and J are TRBV30 and TRBJ1-1; perhaps TRBD1 as D (5 bases). Trimming removed 0 bases from V and 6 bases from J, with 11 bases in between. The CDR3 consists of 13 residues. Germline values: CDR1 GTSNPN, CDR2 SVGIG (reference sequence). The CDR3 region is CAWSVQALAEAFF. The CDR3 DNA reads as TGTGCCTGGAGTGTACAGGCTTTGGCTGAAGCTTTCTTT.

The V call is TRBV5-5, the J call TRBJ1-5; possibly TRBD1 for D (6 bases). CDR1 and CDR2 from the germline V gene are SGHKS and YYEKEE (reference sequence). Trimming stripped 5 bases from V and 0 bases from J, with 18 bases between. The CDR3 spans 17 residues. The CDR3 nucleotides read TGTGCCAGCAGTCGTACAGGGACCCAGTATAGCAATCAGCCCCAGCATTTT. This codes for CASSRTGTQYSNQPQHF. Combining the CDR3 with reference TRBV5-5 and TRBJ1-5 gives the whole variable domain DAGVTQSPTHLIKTRGQQVTLRCSPISGHKSVSWYQQVLGQGPQFIFQYYEKEERGRGNFPDRFSARQFPNYSSELNVNALLLGDSALYLCASSRTGTQYSNQPQHFGDGTRLSIL.

The V call is TRBV6-2 or TRBV6-3, the J call TRBJ2-3; D possibly corresponds to TRBD1 (6 bases). V was clipped by 1 base and J by 3 bases, with 8 bases between them. Germline values: CDR1 MNHEY, CDR2 SVGEGT. This CDR3 has 14 residues. For the CDR3, the DNA is TGTGCCAGCAGTTACTTGGGGGCAACAGATACGCAGTATTTT. This sequence encodes CASSYLGATDTQYF.

The chain has TRBV30 and TRBJ2-3; 8 nucleotides agree with TRBD2. The trim removed 1 base at V and 4 bases at J, leaving 10 bases unmatched. The CDR3 sequence is 16 residues long. CDR1 GTSNPN and CDR2 SVGIG come from the germline V gene (reference sequence). The CDR3 bases are TGTGCCTGGAGTGGGGGGTATAGCGGGGCTTCAGATACGCAGTATTTT. Its protein is CAWSGGYSGASDTQYF.

This clone was detected once. The rearrangement links TRBV5-1 to TRBJ2-1; possibly TRBD1 for D (6 bases). The CDR3 is 15 amino acids. Per germline, CDR1 SGHRS and CDR2 YFSETQ. V shed 1 base and J shed 2 bases, with 10 bases lying between them. CDR3 loop: CASSLTGTTYNEQFF. For the CDR3, the DNA is TGCGCCAGCAGCTTGACAGGGACCACCTACAATGAGCAGTTCTTC. The full variable domain, in which reference TRBV5-1 and TRBJ2-1 provide the parts outside the CDR3, is KAGVTQTPRYLIKTRGQQVTLSCSPISGHRSVSWYQQTPGQGLQFLFEYFSETQRNKGNFPGRFSGRQFSNSRSEMNVSTLELGDSALYLCASSLTGTTYNEQFFGPGTRLTVL.

In its sample, this clone was seen a few times. Here the CDR3 DNA reads TGTGCCAGCAGCACCCGGGCAGATACGCAGTATTTT. Protein product: CASSTRADTQYF. The chain uses TRBV2 and TRBJ2-3; no clear D gene. The CDR3 has 12 residues. The germline gives CDR1 SNHLY, CDR2 FYNNEI. Trimming left V 6 bases short and J 4 bases short, with 8 bases between.

The chain links TRBV3-1 (or the pseudogene TRBV3-2) to TRBJ2-7, with 10 bases that match TRBD2. This CDR3 contains 15 residues. The ends lost 5 bases at V and 3 bases at J; junction bases unmatched: 7. CDR1 is LGHDT and CDR2 is YNNKEL in the germline V gene (reference sequence). Written as DNA, the CDR3 is TGTGCCAGCAGCTACCAACTAGCGGGGAACTACGAGCAGTACTTC. It translates to CASSYQLAGNYEQYF.

This sequence joins TRBV2 and TRBJ2-7; TRBD1 aligns across 12 bases. Per the germline V gene, CDR1 is SNHLY and CDR2 is FYNNEI. The junction had 7 bases not matched to a gene; V was cut back by 7 bases and J by 6 bases. The CDR3 totals 14 residues. DNA of the CDR3: TGTGCCAGCACCGGGGGACAGGGGGCCTCCGAGCAGTACTTC. It is translated as CASTGGQGASEQYF.

The chain combines TRBV9 with TRBJ2-5; 11 bases match TRBD2. V gave up 3 bases and J gave up 9 bases; unmatched junction bases: 4. CDR1 and CDR2 (germline): SGDLS, YYNGEE. The CDR3 has 13 residues. CDR3 protein: CASSGVAGGPQYF. CDR3 coding DNA: TGTGCCAGCAGCGGGGTAGCGGGGGGGCCCCAGTACTTC.

The chain links TRBV7-9 to TRBJ1-1; 9 positions match TRBD1. The CDR3 loop spans 14 amino acids. Losses at the gene ends were 4 bases for V and 1 base for J; bases not matched to a gene: 1. CDR1 and CDR2 from the germline V gene are SEHNR and FQNEAQ (reference sequence). This chain's CDR3 is CASSSTGGNTEAFF. The CDR3 DNA reads as TGTGCCAGCAGCTCGACAGGGGGGAACACTGAAGCTTTCTTT.

This clone appeared many times. CDR3 bases: TGTGCCAGCAGCCAGGGAGGGTATTCCTATGGCTACACCTTC. Protein product: CASSQGGYSYGYTF. The V call is TRBV14, the J call TRBJ1-2; D is ambiguous. CDR1 and CDR2 (germline): SGHDN, FVKESK. Between the trimmed V and J ends, which lost 3 bases and 4 bases, there was a span of 12 bases. This CDR3 contains 14 residues.